A single sample gave rise to the 21 T cell receptor beta chains below, sequenced in a study of post-analysis software for immune sequencing data. Whole-study results and caveats: There were a few TRBV segments more frequent in patients than controls, and TRBV5-6, TRBV5-1 and TRBV20-1 were among them.

cDNA libraries of TCR beta carried unique molecular identifiers. TCRdb re-called the PCR reads with MiXCR, one entry per CDR3 protein. Among approximately 180,000 distinct CDR3 sequences listed, about 32% were seen once. These TCRs' antigens remain unknown. The sequencing input was blood. These TCRs come from a girl aged 5 to 17 with multiple sclerosis.

The sample holds a few counts of this clonotype. V and J are TRBV15 and TRBJ2-1; weak D call: TRBD2 (5 bases). This CDR3 spans 16 amino acids. V lost 0 bases to trimming and J lost 0 bases, with 9 bases between them. Per germline, CDR1 LNHNV and CDR2 YYDKDF (reference sequence). CDR3 bases: TGTGCCACCAGCAGAGATGGGAGCAACTCCTACAATGAGCAGTTCTTC. It encodes CATSRDGSNSYNEQFF.

There are a few counts of this clonotype. The gene calls are TRBV20-1 and TRBJ2-1; 10 nucleotides align to TRBD2. CDR3 size: 18 residues. Looked up from germline, CDR1 is DFQATT and CDR2 is SNEGSKA (reference sequence). Trimming at V came to 0 bases and at J to 7 bases, leaving 15 bases not matched to a gene. The CDR3 reads CSARDSEGPSGSWNEQFF. The CDR3 DNA reads TGCAGTGCTAGAGATTCTGAAGGTCCTAGCGGGAGTTGGAATGAGCAGTTCTTC.

In this sample, this clonotype turned up a few times. The chain employs TRBV12-3 or TRBV12-4 and TRBJ1-5; D may be TRBD1 (5 bases). The V end was cut by 3 bases, the J end by 6 bases, with 15 bases between. The CDR3 is made up of 15 amino acids. This CDR3 reads CASSLGDGAIQPQHF. In nucleotides, the CDR3 is TGTGCCAGCAGTTTGGGGGATGGGGCGATTCAGCCCCAGCATTTT.

This clonotype was detected only a few times. V gene TRBV18 combines with J gene TRBJ2-3, with D unresolved. CDR1 KGHSH and CDR2 LQKENI come from the germline V gene. The CDR3 is made up of 14 amino acids. V was shortened by 7 bases and J by 6 bases, with 17 bases between the two germline ends. This chain's CDR3 is CASLDPKGSDTQYF. The CDR3 nucleotides are TGTGCCAGCTTGGATCCAAAAGGAAGCGATACGCAGTATTTT.

This clonotype was detected only a few times. The chain is built from TRBV20-1 and TRBJ1-4; D gene unclear. CDR1 is DFQATT, CDR2 SNEGSKA, per germline (reference sequence). The ends were cut back, 6 bases at V and 5 bases at J, with 10 bases in the middle. The CDR3 totals 12 residues. CDR3 loop: CSAPGYNEKLFF. CDR3 sequence (DNA): TGCAGTGCCCCAGGCTACAATGAAAAACTGTTTTTT.

Comment on this clonotype: This may be a read error: a much more frequent sequence differs by one nucleotide. The rearrangement links TRBV10-3 to TRBJ2-5; 9 nucleotides line up with TRBD1. CDR1 and CDR2 from the germline V gene are ENHRY and SYGVKD. The CDR3 contains 14 residues. CDR3 nucleotide sequence: TGTGCCACCAGTGGAGGGACAGGGAGGGAGACCCAGTACTTC. Its translation is CATSGGTGRETQYF.

This clonotype was seen a few times. The chain carries TRBV7-2 and TRBJ2-1; 8 bases line up with TRBD2. J lost 3 bases, V lost 5 bases, and 18 bases had no gene match. The CDR3 contains 19 residues. CDR1 and CDR2 from the germline V gene are SGHTA and FQGNSA. The CDR3 region has the DNA TGTGCCAGCAGCCGCCGACTAGCGCAAACCCAAAGGGGCTACAATGAGCAGTTCTTC. Its protein is CASSRRLAQTQRGYNEQFF.

At least ten counts were recorded for this clonotype. This rearrangement joins TRBV4-1 to TRBJ1-1; TRBD1 might be the D (5 bases). There are 15 residues in the CDR3. Germline-derived CDR1 and CDR2 are MGHRA and YSYEKL. V lost 0 bases to trimming and J lost 2 bases, with 10 bases between them. The CDR3 protein is CASSQDRQSNTEAFF. The CDR3, as DNA: TGCGCCAGCAGCCAAGATAGACAGTCAAACACTGAAGCTTTCTTT.

This clonotype was detected many times. The gene calls are TRBV10-3 and TRBJ2-7; 9 bases fit TRBD2. CDR1 and CDR2 (germline): ENHRY, SYGVKD. The length of the CDR3 is 17 residues. Germline trimming cut 5 bases from V and 2 bases from J; bases unmatched to any gene: 13. The CDR3, as DNA: TGTGCCATCAGTAATAACCTTGCGGGAGGGATGGCCTACGAGCAGTACTTC. Translation gives CAISNNLAGGMAYEQYF.

The CDR3 DNA sequence: TGTGCCAGCAGTCATCCTGGGGGTAGGGTCCGCAATGAGCAGTTCTTC. Protein product: CASSHPGGRVRNEQFF. V gene TRBV25-1 combines with J gene TRBJ2-1; D is perhaps TRBD1 or TRBD2 (5 bases each). Germline V gene sequence: CDR1 MGHDK, CDR2 SYGVNS. The CDR3 has 16 amino acids. The V and J ends lost 5 bases and 6 bases respectively, with 20 bases between them.

On this clonotype itself: A much larger clone lies one base from this, so it may be a read error. This CDR3 reads CASSLAASYEQYV. The CDR3 nucleotides are TGTGCCAGCAGTTTGGCAGCTTCCTACGAGCAGTACGTC. V and J are TRBV12-3 or TRBV12-4 and TRBJ2-7; D remains ambiguous. The CDR3 sequence is 13 residues long. Trimming took off 3 bases at V and 1 base at J, with 7 bases between the two ends.

The CDR3: CASSSTGYGTQYF. CDR3 bases: TGTGCCAGCAGTTCGACAGGGTACGGGACCCAGTACTTC. The gene calls are TRBV12-3 or TRBV12-4 and TRBJ2-5; 7 nucleotides align to TRBD1. CDR3 length: 13 amino acids. With 4 bases clipped from V and 7 bases from J, the junction kept 6 bases outside the gene matches.

This clonotype has a handful of counts. The chain couples TRBV30 to TRBJ1-1; D is possibly TRBD1 (6 bases). The CDR3 extends over 17 amino acids. CDR1 is GTSNPN, CDR2 SVGIG, per germline (reference sequence). The V gene lost 2 bases and the J gene lost 2 bases, with 21 bases spanning the gap. CDR3 residues: CAWSSTGTILLNTEAFF. CDR3 DNA: TGTGCCTGGAGTAGCACCGGGACAATCCTCCTAAACACTGAAGCTTTCTTT.

This clonotype occurred many times. The J gene is TRBJ2-1, the V gene TRBV12-3 or TRBV12-4; 8 bases line up with TRBD2. The CDR3 is 14 residues long. Losses at the gene ends were 6 bases for V and 6 bases for J; bases not matched to a gene: 7. The CDR3 DNA follows: TGTGCCAGCAGCCCCGGGACTAGAGGCAATGAGCAGTTCTTC. Translation gives CASSPGTRGNEQFF.

This chain links TRBV10-3 with TRBJ2-5; perhaps TRBD2 as D (5 bases). This CDR3 comprises 13 residues. The V gene's germline CDR1 is ENHRY and CDR2 SYGVKD. Trimming shortened V by 11 bases and J by 11 bases, and 24 bases separated the two germline ends. CDR3 protein: CAFRGRLNDEQYF. The DNA for the CDR3 is TGTGCCTTCCGGGGAAGGCTTAACGATGAGCAGTACTTC.

This clonotype has at least ten counts. At one boundary the junction diverges from the germline segment, which might be a read error. The chain has TRBV28 and TRBJ2-1; D possibly corresponds to TRBD2 (5 bases). This CDR3 spans 12 amino acids. CDR1 is MDHEN, CDR2 SYDVKM, per germline. The CDR3: CASSFVSGEQFF. CDR3 bases: TGTGCTAGCAGTTTTGTGTCGGGAGAGCAGTTCTTC.

With respect to this clonotype: With a much larger clone just one base away, this may be a read error. The rearrangement joins TRBV27 to TRBJ2-7, with 7 bases fitting TRBD1. The length of the CDR3 is 13 residues. Germline V gene sequence: CDR1 MNHEY, CDR2 SMNVEV (reference sequence). The CDR3 DNA reads TGTGCCGGCAGCCCCGGACAGGCCGAAGAGCAGTACTTC. This translates into CAGSPGQAEEQYF.

This clonotype was seen repeatedly, ten times or more. V and J are TRBV6-2 or TRBV6-3 and TRBJ1-6; 7 nucleotides match TRBD1. This CDR3 spans 18 amino acids. Germline CDR1 and CDR2: MNHEY and SVGEGT. V trimming: 5 bases; J trimming: 0 bases; junction bases outside the gene matches: 10. This chain's CDR3 is CASSATGTVSSYNSPLHF. The DNA for the CDR3 is TGTGCCAGCAGTGCGACCGGGACAGTCAGCTCCTATAATTCACCCCTCCACTTT.

Many counts were recorded for this clonotype. The chain uses TRBV5-5 and TRBJ2-5; TRBD2 aligns across 11 bases. CDR3 length: 15 amino acids. V shed 0 bases and J 5 bases; nucleotides not matched to a gene: 3. Germline V CDR1 and CDR2: SGHKS, YYEKEE (reference sequence). CDR3 DNA: TGTGCCAGCAGCTTGGGTGCTAGCGGGAGGGAGACCCAGTACTTC. Translation: CASSLGASGRETQYF.

This clonotype was seen more than once but under ten times. The rearrangement links TRBV5-1 to TRBJ2-1; D is possibly TRBD2 (5 bases). The last part of the DNA fits TRBJ2-7 better; the J call may be wrong. Germline lookup yields CDR1 SGHRS and CDR2 YFSETQ. This CDR3 spans 16 amino acids. The CDR3 region has the DNA TGCGCCAGCAGCCCGGTTGCGGGCCCTATTTACAATGAGCAGTACTTC. Translation gives CASSPVAGPIYNEQYF.

This clonotype has ten or more counts. The J gene is TRBJ2-5, the V gene TRBV15, with 7 nucleotides matching TRBD1. This CDR3 spans 15 amino acids. Germline V lookup: CDR1 LNHNV, CDR2 YYDKDF (reference sequence). V lost 1 base, J lost 5 bases, and 7 bases stayed unmatched. Written as DNA, the CDR3 is TGTGCCACCAGCAGAGGAGACAGGGCTGAGGAGACCCAGTACTTC. This translates into CATSRGDRAEETQYF.